This T cell receptor (beta chain) derives from a study of OX40 agonist ivuxolimab in advanced cancers. In the study overall: Therapy given before enrollment (anti-PD-1, anti-PD-L1 or anti-CTLA-4) was allowed, and 40% to 50% had some.

CDR1 and CDR2 from the germline V gene are MNHNY and SVGAGI (reference sequence). CDR3 length: 16 amino acids. V lost 2 bases, J lost 7 bases, and 5 bases stayed unmatched. Sampled blood was obtained at baseline, cycle 4 day 1, and cycle 7 day 1. This clone ranks as medium-sized. Assay used: immunoSEQ multiplex PCR; TCRdb lists only in-frame clones, some missing. The sample consists of just over 90,000 clones, 92% of them appearing once. This TCR was recovered from an adult with an advanced solid tumor such as melanoma, head and neck, liver or kidney cancer. The sequenced sample was CD4+ or CD8+ T cells sorted from blood, obtained in a trial of the OX40 agonist ivuxolimab. The V and J genes are TRBV6-6 and TRBJ2-2, with 12 bases fitting TRBD2. The DNA of the CDR3 is TGTGCCAGCAGTTACCCCGGACTAGCGGGGCACGGGGAGCTGTTTTTT. Residues: CASSYPGLAGHGELFF.